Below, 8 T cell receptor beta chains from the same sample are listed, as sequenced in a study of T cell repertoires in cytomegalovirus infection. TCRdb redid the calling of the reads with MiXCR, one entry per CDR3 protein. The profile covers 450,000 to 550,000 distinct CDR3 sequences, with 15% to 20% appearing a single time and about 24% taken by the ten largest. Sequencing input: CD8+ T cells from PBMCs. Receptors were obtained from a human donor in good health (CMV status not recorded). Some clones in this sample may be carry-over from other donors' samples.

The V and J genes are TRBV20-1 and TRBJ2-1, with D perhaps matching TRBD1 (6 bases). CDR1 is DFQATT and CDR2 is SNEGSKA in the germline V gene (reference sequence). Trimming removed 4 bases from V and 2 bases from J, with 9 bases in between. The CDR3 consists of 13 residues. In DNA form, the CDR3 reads TGCAGTGCTACACAGGGTCCCTACAATGAGCAGTTCTTC. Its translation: CSATQGPYNEQFF.

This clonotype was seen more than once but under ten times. The DNA of the CDR3 is TGTGCCAGCAGTTCCCTCCTCTTAGCAATCGCGGAGCAGTTCTTC. Its translation is CASSSLLLAIAEQFF. The chain combines TRBV27 with TRBJ2-1; D is undetermined. The CDR3 totals 15 residues. The germline gives CDR1 MNHEY, CDR2 SMNVEV (reference sequence). Trimming stripped 4 bases from V and 10 bases from J, with 20 bases between.

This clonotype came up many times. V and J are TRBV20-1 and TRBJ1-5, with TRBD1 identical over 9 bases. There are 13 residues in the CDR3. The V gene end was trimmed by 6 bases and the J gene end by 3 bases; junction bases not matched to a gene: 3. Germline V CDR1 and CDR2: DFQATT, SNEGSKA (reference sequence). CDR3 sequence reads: CSARDRDNQPQHF. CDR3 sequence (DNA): TGCAGTGCAAGGGACAGGGACAATCAGCCCCAGCATTTT.

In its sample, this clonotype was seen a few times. CDR3 residues: CSVIDRNTEAFF. The CDR3 bases are TGCAGCGTTATTGACAGAAACACTGAAGCTTTCTTT. The gene calls are TRBV29-1 and TRBJ1-1; the D gene is possibly TRBD1 (5 bases). The V and J ends lost 5 bases and 2 bases respectively, with 9 bases between them. CDR1 is SQVTM, CDR2 ANQGSEA, per germline. This CDR3 spans 12 amino acids.

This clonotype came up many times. The CDR3 sequence is CASSSLSDRGPQFLHF. The CDR3 coding sequence is TGTGCCAGCAGCTCTCTATCGGACAGGGGACCCCAGTTTTTGCATTTT. The chain has TRBV7-9 and TRBJ1-5, with 9 positions matching TRBD1. Germline lookup yields CDR1 SEHNR and CDR2 FQNEAQ (reference sequence). The CDR3 loop spans 16 amino acids. Losses at the gene ends were 4 bases for V and 15 bases for J; bases not matched to a gene: 19.

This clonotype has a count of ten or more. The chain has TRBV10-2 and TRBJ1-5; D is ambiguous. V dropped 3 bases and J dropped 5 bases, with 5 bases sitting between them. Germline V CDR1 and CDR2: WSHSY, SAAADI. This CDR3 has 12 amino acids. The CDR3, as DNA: TGCGCCAGCAGTGACTACTATCAGCCCCAGCATTTT. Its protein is CASSDYYQPQHF.

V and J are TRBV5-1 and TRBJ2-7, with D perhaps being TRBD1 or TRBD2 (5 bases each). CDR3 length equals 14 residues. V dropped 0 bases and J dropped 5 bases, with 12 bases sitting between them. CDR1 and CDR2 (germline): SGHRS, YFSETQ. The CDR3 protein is CASSLEGTANEQYF. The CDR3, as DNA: TGCGCCAGCAGCTTGGAGGGGACGGCCAACGAGCAGTACTTC.

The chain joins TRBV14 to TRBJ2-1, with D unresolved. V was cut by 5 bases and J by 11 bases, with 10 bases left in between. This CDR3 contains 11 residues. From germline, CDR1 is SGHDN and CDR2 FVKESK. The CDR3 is CASSTNVQQFF. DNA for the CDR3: TGTGCCAGCAGCACCAACGTTCAGCAGTTCTTC.